Included here is one T cell receptor beta chain sequence, with context. This sample was taken from a study of blood T cell repertoires in COVID-19. The overall study: The United States, Italy and Spain provided the acute and convalescent COVID-19 samples. T cells, B-cell-depleted T cells, or PBMCs provided the cDNA or gDNA that served as material.

The authors' processing: Using reference gene primer amplification, nucleated cell counts were estimated. Libraries were prepared by immunoSEQ multiplex PCR; TCRdb keeps only in-frame clonotypes and omits some of them. Clone size and V and J calls were adopted from that table, with D and trimming inferred from the DNA. The repertoire holds about 70,000 clones, with approximately 80% as singletons. The CDR3 contains 17 residues. V lost 1 base and J lost 2; bases outside the gene matches: 8. In germline, CDR1 is MGHRA, CDR2 YSYEKL. Seattle's enrolled individuals joined amid active infection and were then monitored longitudinally.

The V gene is TRBV4-1, the J gene TRBJ1-1, with 9 bases matching TRBD1. The TCR comes from a man aged 30-40 years with COVID-19, enrolled during active disease. Source material: peripheral blood. The CDR3 nucleotides are TGCGCCAGCAGCCAAGGACAGGGGGTGAAGGCCAACACTGAAGCTTTCTTT. Amino acids: CASSQGQGVKANTEAFF.